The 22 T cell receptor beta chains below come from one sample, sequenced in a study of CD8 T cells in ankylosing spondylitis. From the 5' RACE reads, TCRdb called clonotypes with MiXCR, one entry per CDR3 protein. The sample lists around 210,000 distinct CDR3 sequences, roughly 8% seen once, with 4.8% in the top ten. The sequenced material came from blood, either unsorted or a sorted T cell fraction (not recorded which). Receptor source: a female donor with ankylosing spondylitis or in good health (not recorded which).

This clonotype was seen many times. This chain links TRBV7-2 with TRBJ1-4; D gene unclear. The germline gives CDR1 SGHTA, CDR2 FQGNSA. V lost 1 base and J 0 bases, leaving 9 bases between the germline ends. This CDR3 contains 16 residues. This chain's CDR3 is CASSLVSTATNEKLFF. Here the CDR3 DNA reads TGTGCCAGCAGCTTAGTATCCACCGCAACTAATGAAAAACTGTTTTTT.

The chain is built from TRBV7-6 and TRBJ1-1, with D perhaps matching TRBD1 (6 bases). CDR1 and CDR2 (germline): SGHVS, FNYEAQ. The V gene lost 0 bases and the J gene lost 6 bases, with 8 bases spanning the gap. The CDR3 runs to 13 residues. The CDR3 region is CASSLAGGPEAFF. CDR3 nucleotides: TGTGCCAGCAGCTTAGCGGGGGGCCCTGAAGCTTTCTTT.

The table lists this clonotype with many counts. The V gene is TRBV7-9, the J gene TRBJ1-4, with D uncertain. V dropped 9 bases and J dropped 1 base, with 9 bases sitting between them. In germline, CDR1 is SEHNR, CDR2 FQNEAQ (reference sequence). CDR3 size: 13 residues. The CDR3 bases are TGTGCCAGTAAGGCGTTAACTAATGAAAAACTGTTTTTT. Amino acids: CASKALTNEKLFF.

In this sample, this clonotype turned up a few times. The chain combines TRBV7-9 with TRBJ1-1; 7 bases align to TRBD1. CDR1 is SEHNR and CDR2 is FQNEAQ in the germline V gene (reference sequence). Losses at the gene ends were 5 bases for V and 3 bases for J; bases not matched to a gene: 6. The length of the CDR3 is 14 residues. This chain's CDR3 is CASSLRGTDTEAFF. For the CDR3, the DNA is TGTGCCAGCAGCCTCAGGGGGACGGACACTGAAGCTTTCTTT. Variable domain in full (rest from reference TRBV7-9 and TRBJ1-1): DTGVSQNPRHKITKRGQNVTFRCDPISEHNRLYWYRQTLGQGPEFLTYFQNEAQLEKSRLLSDRFSAERPKGSFSTLEIQRTEQGDSAMYLCASSLRGTDTEAFFGQGTRLTVV.

The CDR3 region is CATSRDPQTNTDTQYF. CDR3 DNA sequence: TGTGCCACCAGCAGAGATCCGCAGACAAACACAGATACGCAGTATTTT. The chain employs TRBV15 and TRBJ2-3; D is uncertain. This CDR3 contains 16 residues. V was cut by 0 bases and J by 2 bases, with 12 bases left in between. Germline assignment: CDR1 LNHNV and CDR2 YYDKDF (reference sequence).

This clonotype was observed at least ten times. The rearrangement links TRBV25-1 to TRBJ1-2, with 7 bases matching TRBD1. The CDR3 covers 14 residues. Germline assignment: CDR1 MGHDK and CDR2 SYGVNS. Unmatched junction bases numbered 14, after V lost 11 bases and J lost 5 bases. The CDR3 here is CAGVEGGRPYGYTF. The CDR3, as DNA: TGTGCCGGGGTAGAAGGGGGCCGTCCATATGGCTACACCTTC.

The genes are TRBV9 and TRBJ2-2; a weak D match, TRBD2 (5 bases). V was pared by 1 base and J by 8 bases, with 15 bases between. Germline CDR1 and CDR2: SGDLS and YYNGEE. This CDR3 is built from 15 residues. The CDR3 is CASSVTTEVGGELFF. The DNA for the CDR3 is TGTGCCAGCAGCGTAACGACGGAGGTTGGGGGGGAGCTGTTTTTT.

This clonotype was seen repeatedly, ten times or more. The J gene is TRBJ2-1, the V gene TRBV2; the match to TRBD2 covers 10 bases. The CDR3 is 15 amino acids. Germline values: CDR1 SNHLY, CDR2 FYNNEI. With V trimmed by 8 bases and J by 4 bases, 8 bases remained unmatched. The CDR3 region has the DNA TGTGCCAGCGGACCAGCGGGAGGGTTTTACAATGAGCAGTTCTTC. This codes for CASGPAGGFYNEQFF.

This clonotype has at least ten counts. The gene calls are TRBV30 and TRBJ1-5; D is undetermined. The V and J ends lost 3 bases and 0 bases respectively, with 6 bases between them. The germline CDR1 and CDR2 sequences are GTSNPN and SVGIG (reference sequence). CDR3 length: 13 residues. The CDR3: CAWREGSNQPQHF. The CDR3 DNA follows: TGTGCCTGGAGGGAAGGTAGCAATCAGCCCCAGCATTTT. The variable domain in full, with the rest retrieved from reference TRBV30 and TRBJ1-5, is SQTIHQWPATLVQPVGSPLSLECTVEGTSNPNLYWYRQAAGRGLQLLFYSVGIGQISSEVPQNLSASRPQDRQFILSSKKLLLSDSGFYLCAWREGSNQPQHFGDGTRLSIL.

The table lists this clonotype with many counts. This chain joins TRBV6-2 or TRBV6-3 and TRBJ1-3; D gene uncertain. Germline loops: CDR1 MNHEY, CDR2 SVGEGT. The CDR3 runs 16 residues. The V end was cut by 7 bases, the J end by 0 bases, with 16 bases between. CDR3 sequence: CASTPVRAISGNTIYF. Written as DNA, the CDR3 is TGTGCCAGCACTCCCGTGAGGGCGATCTCTGGAAACACCATATATTTT.

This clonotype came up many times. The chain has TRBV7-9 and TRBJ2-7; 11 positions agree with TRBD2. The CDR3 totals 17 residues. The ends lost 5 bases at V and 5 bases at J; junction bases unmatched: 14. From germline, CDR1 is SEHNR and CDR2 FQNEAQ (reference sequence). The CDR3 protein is CASSPHTSSGRKDEQYF. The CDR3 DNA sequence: TGTGCCAGCAGCCCTCACACTTCTAGCGGGAGGAAGGACGAGCAGTACTTC.

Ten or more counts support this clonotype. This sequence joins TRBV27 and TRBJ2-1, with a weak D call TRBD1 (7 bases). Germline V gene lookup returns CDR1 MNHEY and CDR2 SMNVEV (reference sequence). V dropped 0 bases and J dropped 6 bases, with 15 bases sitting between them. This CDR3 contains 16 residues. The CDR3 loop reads CASSLSQGEVGNEQFF. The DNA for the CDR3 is TGTGCCAGCAGTTTATCCCAGGGGGAGGTGGGCAATGAGCAGTTCTTC.

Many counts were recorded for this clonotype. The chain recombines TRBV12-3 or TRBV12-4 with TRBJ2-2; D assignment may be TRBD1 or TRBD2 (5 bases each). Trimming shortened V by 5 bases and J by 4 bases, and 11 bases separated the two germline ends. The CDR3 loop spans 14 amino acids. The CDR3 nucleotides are TGTGCCAGCAGTGCGAGGGGCCCCACCGGGGAGCTGTTTTTT. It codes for CASSARGPTGELFF.

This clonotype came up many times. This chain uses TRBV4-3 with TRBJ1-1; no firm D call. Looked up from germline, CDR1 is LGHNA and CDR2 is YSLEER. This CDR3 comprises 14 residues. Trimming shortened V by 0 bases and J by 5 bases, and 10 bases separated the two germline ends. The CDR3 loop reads CASSQELLGTEAFF. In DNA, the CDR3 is TGCGCCAGCAGCCAAGAATTGTTGGGGACTGAAGCTTTCTTT.

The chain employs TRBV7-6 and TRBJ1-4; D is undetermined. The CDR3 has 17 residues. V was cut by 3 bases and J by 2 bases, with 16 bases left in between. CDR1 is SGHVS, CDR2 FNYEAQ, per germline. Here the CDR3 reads CASSLLAPRKTNEKLFF. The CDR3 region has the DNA TGTGCCAGCAGCTTGTTGGCCCCGAGGAAGACTAATGAAAAACTGTTTTTT.

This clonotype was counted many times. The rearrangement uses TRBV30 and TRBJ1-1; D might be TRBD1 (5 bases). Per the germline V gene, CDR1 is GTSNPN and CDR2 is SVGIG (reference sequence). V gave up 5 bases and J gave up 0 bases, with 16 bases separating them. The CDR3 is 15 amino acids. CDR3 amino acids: CAWSPEGRMNTEAFF. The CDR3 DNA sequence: TGTGCCTGGTCCCCTGAGGGACGGATGAACACTGAAGCTTTCTTT.

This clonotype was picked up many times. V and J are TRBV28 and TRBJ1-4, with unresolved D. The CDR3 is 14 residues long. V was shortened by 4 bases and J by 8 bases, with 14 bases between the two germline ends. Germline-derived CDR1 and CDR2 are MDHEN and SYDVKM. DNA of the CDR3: TGTGCCAGCAGTTCCCCCGGGCTTGGGGAAAAACTGTTTTTT. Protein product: CASSSPGLGEKLFF.

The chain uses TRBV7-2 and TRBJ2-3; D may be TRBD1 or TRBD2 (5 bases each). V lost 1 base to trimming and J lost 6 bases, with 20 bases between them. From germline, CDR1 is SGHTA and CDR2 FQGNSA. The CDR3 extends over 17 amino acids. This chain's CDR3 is CASSLVNLGVPGDTQYF. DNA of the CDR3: TGTGCCAGCAGCTTAGTCAATCTAGGGGTACCGGGGGATACGCAGTATTTT.

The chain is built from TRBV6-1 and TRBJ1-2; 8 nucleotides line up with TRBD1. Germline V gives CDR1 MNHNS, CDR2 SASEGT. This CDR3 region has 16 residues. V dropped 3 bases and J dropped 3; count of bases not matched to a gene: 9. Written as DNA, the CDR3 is TGTGCCAGCAGTGACCAGCCCGGGACAGGTTACTATGGCTACACCTTC. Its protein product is CASSDQPGTGYYGYTF.

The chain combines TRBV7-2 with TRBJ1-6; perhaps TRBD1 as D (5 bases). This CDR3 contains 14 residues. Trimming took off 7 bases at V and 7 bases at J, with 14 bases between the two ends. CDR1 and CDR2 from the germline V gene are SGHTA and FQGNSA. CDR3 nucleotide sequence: TGTGCCAGCACAGGGAGTACTGACAATTCACCCCTCCACTTT. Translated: CASTGSTDNSPLHF.

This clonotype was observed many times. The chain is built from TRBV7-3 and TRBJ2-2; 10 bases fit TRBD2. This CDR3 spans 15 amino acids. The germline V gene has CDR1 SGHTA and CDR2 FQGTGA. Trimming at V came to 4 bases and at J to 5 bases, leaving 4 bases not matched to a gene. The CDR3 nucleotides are TGTGCCAGCAGCTCCTCGGGACTAGCGACCGGGGAGCTGTTTTTT. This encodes CASSSSGLATGELFF. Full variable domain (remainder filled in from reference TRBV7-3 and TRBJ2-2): GAGVSQTPSNKVTEKGKYVELRCDPISGHTALYWYRQSLGQGPEFLIYFQGTGAADDSGLPNDRFFAVRPEGSVSTLKIQRTERGDSAVYLCASSSSGLATGELFFGEGSRLTVL.

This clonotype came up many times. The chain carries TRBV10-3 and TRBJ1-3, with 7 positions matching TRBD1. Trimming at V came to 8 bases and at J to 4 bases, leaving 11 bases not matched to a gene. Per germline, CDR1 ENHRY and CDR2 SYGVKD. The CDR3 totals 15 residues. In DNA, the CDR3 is TGTGCCATCGAAAGTAAGGGGGCGGGCGGAAACACCATATATTTT. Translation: CAIESKGAGGNTIYF.